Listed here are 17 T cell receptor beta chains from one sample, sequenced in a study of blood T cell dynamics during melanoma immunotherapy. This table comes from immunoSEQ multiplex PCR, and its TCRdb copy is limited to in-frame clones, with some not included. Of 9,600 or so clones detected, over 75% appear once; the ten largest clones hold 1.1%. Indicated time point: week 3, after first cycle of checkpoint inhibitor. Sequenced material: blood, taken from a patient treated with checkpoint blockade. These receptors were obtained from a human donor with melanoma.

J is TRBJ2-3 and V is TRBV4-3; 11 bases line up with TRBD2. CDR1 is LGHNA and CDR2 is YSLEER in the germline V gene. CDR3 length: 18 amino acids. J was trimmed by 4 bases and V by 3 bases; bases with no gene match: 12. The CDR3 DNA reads TGCGCCAGCAGCCACGACACCAACCTAGCGGGGGGAGCAGATACGCAGTATTTT. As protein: CASSHDTNLAGGADTQYF.

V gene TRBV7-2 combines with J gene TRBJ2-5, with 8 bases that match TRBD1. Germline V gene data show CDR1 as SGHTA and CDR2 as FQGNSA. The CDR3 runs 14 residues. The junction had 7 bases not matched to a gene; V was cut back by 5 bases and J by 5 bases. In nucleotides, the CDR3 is TGTGCCAGCAGCCGCAGGGGGCGCCAGGAGACCCAGTACTTC. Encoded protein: CASSRRGRQETQYF.

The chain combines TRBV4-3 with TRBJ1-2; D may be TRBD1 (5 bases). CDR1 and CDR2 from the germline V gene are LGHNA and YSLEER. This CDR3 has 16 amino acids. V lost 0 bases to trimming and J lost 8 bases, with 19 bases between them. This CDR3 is CASSQDQTGWLRGYTF. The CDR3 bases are TGCGCCAGCAGCCAAGATCAAACAGGATGGTTGCGAGGCTACACCTTC.

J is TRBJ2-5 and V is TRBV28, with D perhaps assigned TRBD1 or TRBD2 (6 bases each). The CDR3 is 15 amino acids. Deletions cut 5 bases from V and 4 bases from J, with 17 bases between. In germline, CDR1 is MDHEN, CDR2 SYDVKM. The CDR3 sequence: CASSPPRGGRETQYF. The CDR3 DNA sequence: TGTGCCAGCAGTCCCCCTCGAGGGGGGCGAGAGACCCAGTACTTC.

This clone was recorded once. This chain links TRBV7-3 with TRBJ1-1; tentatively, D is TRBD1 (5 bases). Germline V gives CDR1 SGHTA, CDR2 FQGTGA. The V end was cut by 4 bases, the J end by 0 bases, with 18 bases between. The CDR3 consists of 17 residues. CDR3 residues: CASSSGTRGQMNTEAFF. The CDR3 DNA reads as TGTGCCAGCAGCTCGGGGACGCGGGGTCAAATGAACACTGAAGCTTTCTTT.

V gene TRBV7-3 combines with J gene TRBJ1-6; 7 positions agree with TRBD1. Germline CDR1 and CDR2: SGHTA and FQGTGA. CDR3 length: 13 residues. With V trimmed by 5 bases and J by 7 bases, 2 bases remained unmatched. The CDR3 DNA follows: TGTGCCAGCAGCCAGGGACAGAATTCACCCCTCCACTTT. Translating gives CASSQGQNSPLHF.

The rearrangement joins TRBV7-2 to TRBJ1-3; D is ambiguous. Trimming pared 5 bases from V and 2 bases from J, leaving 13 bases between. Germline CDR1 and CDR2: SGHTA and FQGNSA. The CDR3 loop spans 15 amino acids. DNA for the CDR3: TGTGCCAGCAGCACTGATACGAGGACTGGAAACACCATATATTTT. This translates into CASSTDTRTGNTIYF.

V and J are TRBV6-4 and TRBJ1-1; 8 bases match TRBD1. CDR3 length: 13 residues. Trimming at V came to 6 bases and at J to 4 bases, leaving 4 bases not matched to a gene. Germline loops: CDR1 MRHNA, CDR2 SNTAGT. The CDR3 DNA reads TGTGCCAGCAGGACAGGGGAGGGCACTGAAGCTTTCTTT. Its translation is CASRTGEGTEAFF.

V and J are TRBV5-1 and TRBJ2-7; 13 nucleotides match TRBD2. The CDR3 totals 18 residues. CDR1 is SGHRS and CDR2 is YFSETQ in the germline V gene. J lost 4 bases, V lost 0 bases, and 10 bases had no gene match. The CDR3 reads CASSLDPGLAGKLYEQYF. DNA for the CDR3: TGCGCCAGCAGCTTGGATCCGGGACTAGCGGGGAAACTGTACGAGCAGTACTTC.

Written as DNA, the CDR3 is TGTGCCAGCTCACTAGAGGTGAACACTGAAGCTTTCTTT. Translation: CASSLEVNTEAFF. The rearrangement joins TRBV18 to TRBJ1-1; D is ambiguous. The CDR3 is made up of 13 amino acids. The V gene's germline CDR1 is KGHSH and CDR2 LQKENI. V shed 4 bases and J shed 0 bases, with 6 bases lying between them.

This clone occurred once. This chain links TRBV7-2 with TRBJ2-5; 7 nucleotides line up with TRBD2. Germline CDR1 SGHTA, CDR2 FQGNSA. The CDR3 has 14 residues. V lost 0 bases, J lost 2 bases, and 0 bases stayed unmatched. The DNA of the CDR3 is TGTGCCAGCAGCTTAGCGGGGGGGCAAGAGACCCAGTACTTC. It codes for CASSLAGGQETQYF.

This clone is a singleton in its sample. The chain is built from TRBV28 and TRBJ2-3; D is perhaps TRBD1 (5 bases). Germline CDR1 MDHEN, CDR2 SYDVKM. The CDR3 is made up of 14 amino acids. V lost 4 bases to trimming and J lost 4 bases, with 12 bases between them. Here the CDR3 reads CASSYSRVADTQYF. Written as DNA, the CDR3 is TGTGCCAGCAGTTATAGCAGGGTGGCAGATACGCAGTATTTT.

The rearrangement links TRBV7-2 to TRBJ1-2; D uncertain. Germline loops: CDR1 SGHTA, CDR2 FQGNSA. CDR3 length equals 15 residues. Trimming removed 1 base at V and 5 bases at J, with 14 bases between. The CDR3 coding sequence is TGTGCCAGCAGCTTAGAGGCCGGCACATATTATGGCTACACCTTC. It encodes CASSLEAGTYYGYTF. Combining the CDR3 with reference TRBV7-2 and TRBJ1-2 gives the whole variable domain GAGVSQSPSNKVTEKGKDVELRCDPISGHTALYWYRQSLGQGLEFLIYFQGNSAPDKSGLPSDRFSAERTGGSVSTLTIQRTQQEDSAVYLCASSLEAGTYYGYTFGSGTRLTVV.

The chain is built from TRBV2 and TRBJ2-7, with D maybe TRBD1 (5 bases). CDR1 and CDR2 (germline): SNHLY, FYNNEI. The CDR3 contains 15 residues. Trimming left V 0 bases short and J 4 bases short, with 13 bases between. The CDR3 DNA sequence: TGTGCCAGCAGTGAAGCGCTCGGTGGGGCGTACGAGCAGTACTTC. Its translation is CASSEALGGAYEQYF.

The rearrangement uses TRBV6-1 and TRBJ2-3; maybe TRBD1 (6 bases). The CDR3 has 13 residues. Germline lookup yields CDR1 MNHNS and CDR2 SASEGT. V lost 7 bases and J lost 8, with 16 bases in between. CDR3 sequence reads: CASKTQGRRTQYF. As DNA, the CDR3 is TGTGCCAGCAAGACACAGGGTAGACGTACGCAGTATTTT.

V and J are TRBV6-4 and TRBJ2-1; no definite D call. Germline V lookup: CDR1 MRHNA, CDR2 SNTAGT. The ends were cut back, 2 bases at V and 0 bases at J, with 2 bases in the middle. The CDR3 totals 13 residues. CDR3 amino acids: CASSDSSYNEQFF. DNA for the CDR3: TGTGCCAGCAGTGACAGCTCCTACAATGAGCAGTTCTTC.

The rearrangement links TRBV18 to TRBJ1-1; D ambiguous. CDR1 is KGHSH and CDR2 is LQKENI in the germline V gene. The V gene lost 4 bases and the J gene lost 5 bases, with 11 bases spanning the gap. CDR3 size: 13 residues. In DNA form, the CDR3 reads TGTGCCAGCTCACAAGGGCGGGAGACTGAAGCTTTCTTT. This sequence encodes CASSQGRETEAFF. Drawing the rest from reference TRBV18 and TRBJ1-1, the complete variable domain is NAGVMQNPRHLVRRRGQEARLRCSPMKGHSHVYWYRQLPEEGLKFMVYLQKENIIDESGMPKERFSAEFPKEGPSILRIQQVVRGDSAAYFCASSQGRETEAFFGQGTRLTVV.